The clone carrying this T cell receptor (beta chain) was detected only a few times. The data originate from a study of T-cell memory formation after mild COVID-19. Germline V lookup: CDR1 DFQATT, CDR2 SNEGSKA (reference sequence). CDR3 length: 14 residues. V shed 4 bases, J shed 4 bases, and the junction held 4 bases outside the gene matches. In TCRdb, the 5' RACE reads were re-called with MiXCR into one record per CDR3 protein. The sample contains roughly 250,000 distinct CDR3 sequences, around 17% of which appear only once. The sample was PBMCs or a T cell subset sorted from them (not recorded which). The genes are TRBV20-1 and TRBJ2-1; TRBD2 agrees at 10 bases. This sequence was found in a man between 18 and 29 years old who had mild COVID-19 (a few samples of this study predate the infection). Cell type and time point are not known. The CDR3 sequence: CSATRTSGYNEQFF. In DNA, the CDR3 is TGCAGTGCTACTAGGACTAGCGGATACAATGAGCAGTTCTTC.